This entry lists 17 T cell receptor beta chains sequenced from one sample in a study of shared clonotypes between healthy human individuals. The table came from immunoSEQ multiplex PCR; TCRdb's copy has only in-frame clones and leaves some out. The sample lists hundreds of thousands of clones, less than 75% occurring once. Sequenced sample: memory CD4+ T cells sorted from blood. Subset here: CD45RA-negative fraction. The receptors come from a man aged 30 to 39 in good health.

The V and J genes are TRBV21-1 and TRBJ2-7; the D call of TRBD2 is as the table states it, not checked on the DNA. TRBV21-1 is listed as a pseudogene. The CDR3 length is 14 residues. The CDR3 sequence: CASSPAPGVYEQYF. Here the CDR3 DNA reads TGTGCCAGCAGCCCTGCGCCGGGGGTCTACGAGCAGTACTTC.

This CDR3 reads CASRTTTGVAGELFF. DNA for the CDR3: TGTGCCAGCAGGACTACGACAGGGGTGGCCGGGGAGCTGTTTTTT. The rearrangement uses TRBV6-5 and TRBJ2-2; 8 nucleotides match TRBD1. With 6 bases clipped from V and 6 bases from J, the junction kept 9 bases outside the gene matches. The CDR3 sequence is 15 residues long. CDR1 MNHEY and CDR2 SVGAGI come from the germline V gene.

To note about this clone: A much larger clone differs from this one at a single base, so this may be a read error. The sample holds other DNA sequences that translate to the same CDR3. This chain joins TRBV7-2 and TRBJ2-1, with 7 bases matching TRBD2. This CDR3 has 14 residues. CDR1 is SGHTA, CDR2 FQGNSA, per germline. The ends lost 3 bases at V and 9 bases at J; junction bases unmatched: 8. This CDR3 reads CASSLGRERGEQFF. In DNA, the CDR3 is TGTGCCAGCAGCTTGGGGCGGGAGCGAGGTGAGCAGTTCTTC.

This clone was picked up one time. The chain carries TRBV28 and TRBJ1-5; D is unclear. V was shortened by 1 base and J by 10 bases, with 17 bases between the two germline ends. The CDR3 is 15 residues long. Germline assignment: CDR1 MDHEN and CDR2 SYDVKM. The DNA of the CDR3 is TGTGCCAGCAGTTTATTTGGGCAGACCTCGCGCCCCCAGCATTTT. Translated: CASSLFGQTSRPQHF.

This clone was detected a few times. The rearrangement links TRBV28 to TRBJ2-1; either TRBD1 or TRBD2 may fit D (6 bases each). V lost 5 bases to trimming and J lost 1 base, with 18 bases between them. CDR1 is MDHEN, CDR2 SYDVKM, per germline. The CDR3 runs to 17 residues. CDR3 sequence reads: CASSAQPRGGSYNEQFF. In DNA form, the CDR3 reads TGTGCCAGCAGTGCCCAACCTAGAGGGGGGTCCTACAATGAGCAGTTCTTC.

The chain couples TRBV2 to TRBJ2-5; 8 bases map to TRBD1. Per the germline V gene, CDR1 is SNHLY and CDR2 is FYNNEI. J was trimmed by 1 base and V by 5 bases; bases with no gene match: 3. CDR3 length: 14 amino acids. The CDR3 sequence is CASSRQGPQETQYF. In DNA, the CDR3 is TGTGCCAGCAGTAGACAGGGGCCCCAAGAGACCCAGTACTTC.

This clone has just a few counts. The J gene is TRBJ1-5, the V gene TRBV21-1; TRBD1 is the table's D call and was not checked against the DNA. TRBV21-1 corresponds to a pseudogene. The CDR3 loop spans 14 amino acids. Written as DNA, the CDR3 is TGTGCCAGCAGCATAGACAGCCGATTGGCGCCCCAGCATTTT. Protein product: CASSIDSRLAPQHF.

The chain employs TRBV19 and TRBJ2-2; TRBD1 might be the D (6 bases). V was shortened by 5 bases and J by 6 bases, with 19 bases between the two germline ends. Per germline, CDR1 LNHDA and CDR2 SQIVND (reference sequence). CDR3 length: 16 residues. Here the CDR3 reads CASSPSLSQGAGELFF. For the CDR3, the DNA is TGTGCCAGTAGTCCCTCACTGTCACAGGGTGCCGGGGAGCTGTTTTTT. Full variable domain (outside the CDR3, taken from reference TRBV19 and TRBJ2-2): DGGITQSPKYLFRKEGQNVTLSCEQNLNHDAMYWYRQDPGQGLRLIYYSQIVNDFQKGDIAEGYSVSREKKESFPLTVTSAQKNPTAFYLCASSPSLSQGAGELFFGEGSRLTVL.

This clone was seen a few times. The V call is TRBV15, the J call TRBJ2-3; the D gene is possibly TRBD2 (6 bases). From germline, CDR1 is LNHNV and CDR2 YYDKDF (reference sequence). This CDR3 is built from 13 residues. Trimming took off 0 bases at V and 5 bases at J, with 6 bases between the two ends. CDR3 sequence reads: CATSREAGDTQYF. The CDR3 bases are TGTGCCACCAGCAGAGAAGCGGGAGATACGCAGTATTTT.

The CDR3 here is CASTGLLPEKLFF. In DNA form, the CDR3 reads TGTGCCAGCACCGGTTTACTGCCAGAAAAACTGTTTTTT. The chain couples TRBV6-1 to TRBJ1-4; D is unclear. The CDR3 consists of 13 residues. V was clipped by 7 bases and J by 8 bases, with 14 bases between them. In germline, CDR1 is MNHNS, CDR2 SASEGT.

This chain joins TRBV5-8 and TRBJ2-3; TRBD2 agrees at 8 bases. V lost 7 bases and J lost 4; bases outside the gene matches: 11. The CDR3 has 15 amino acids. Per the germline V gene, CDR1 is SGHTS and CDR2 is YDEGEE. CDR3 in amino acids: CASCLGGAGADTQYF. CDR3 coding DNA: TGTGCCAGCTGTCTCGGGGGGGCCGGGGCAGATACGCAGTATTTT.

This clone was seen only a few times. The V and J genes are TRBV10-3 and TRBJ2-7; possibly TRBD1 for D (6 bases). V lost 5 bases, J lost 5 bases, and 16 bases lay in between. The CDR3 has 14 residues. CDR1 is ENHRY, CDR2 SYGVKD, per germline. In DNA, the CDR3 is TGTGCCATCAGTAAACAGGGAAAACCGAACGAGCAGTACTTC. Its translation is CAISKQGKPNEQYF.

The sample holds a few counts of this clone. This chain links TRBV7-2 with TRBJ2-7; D tentatively reads TRBD1 or TRBD2 (5 bases each). The germline V gene has CDR1 SGHTA and CDR2 FQGNSA. V was trimmed by 2 bases and J by 4 bases, leaving 18 bases between them. The CDR3 covers 16 residues. CDR3 DNA sequence: TGTGCCAGCAGCTTATGGTCGGGACCCTCCTTATACGAGCAGTACTTC. Its protein is CASSLWSGPSLYEQYF.

Here the CDR3 DNA reads TGCGCCAGCAGTTCCGGGACACATGGGCAAGAGACCCAGTACTTC. This gives the protein CASSSGTHGQETQYF. This chain joins TRBV5-1 and TRBJ2-5; possibly TRBD1 for D (6 bases). CDR1 SGHRS and CDR2 YFSETQ come from the germline V gene. Trimming took 5 bases from V and 2 from J, leaving 16 bases between them. This CDR3 is 15 amino acids long.

This clone was found once. The rearrangement links TRBV19 to TRBJ2-3; 10 bases line up with TRBD2. This CDR3 has 14 residues. Germline assignment: CDR1 LNHDA and CDR2 SQIVND (reference sequence). The V segment lost 6 bases and the J segment 3 bases; nucleotides outside the gene matches: 3. The CDR3 reads CASSRTSGTDTQYF. The CDR3 DNA reads TGTGCCAGTAGCAGGACTAGCGGAACAGATACGCAGTATTTT.

This chain joins TRBV18 and TRBJ2-7; 11 bases match TRBD2. With V trimmed by 5 bases and J by 2 bases, 20 bases remained unmatched. CDR3 length: 20 residues. Germline assignment: CDR1 KGHSH and CDR2 LQKENI. The DNA for the CDR3 is TGTGCCAGCTCAAAGGCTACCGGGACACTCACTAGCGGGAGTACCTACGAGCAGTACTTC. Translated, it gives CASSKATGTLTSGSTYEQYF. Using reference TRBV18 and TRBJ2-7 for the parts outside the CDR3, the full variable domain is NAGVMQNPRHLVRRRGQEARLRCSPMKGHSHVYWYRQLPEEGLKFMVYLQKENIIDESGMPKERFSAEFPKEGPSILRIQQVVRGDSAAYFCASSKATGTLTSGSTYEQYFGPGTRLTVT.

This chain uses TRBV14 with TRBJ1-2; no definite D call. Trimming took off 4 bases at V and 8 bases at J, with 17 bases between the two ends. CDR1 is SGHDN and CDR2 is FVKESK in the germline V gene. The CDR3 spans 14 residues. DNA of the CDR3: TGTGCCAGCAGCCGACTGGAGCACTCGGGGGGCTACACCTTC. It encodes CASSRLEHSGGYTF.